The 24 T cell receptor beta chains below come from one sample, sequenced in a study of blood T cell repertoires in COVID-19. Only in-frame clones appear in the TCRdb table, and some are missing; sequencing was by immunoSEQ multiplex PCR. The top ten clones hold 3.5% to 5.5% of a sample with more than 250,000 clones, 70% to 90% of them seen once. Sequencing was done on a sample of peripheral blood. The receptors were gathered from a man aged 55 to 70 who had recovered from COVID-19.

V gene TRBV19 combines with J gene TRBJ2-1; 11 positions agree with TRBD2. The germline V gene has CDR1 LNHDA and CDR2 SQIVND (reference sequence). This CDR3 comprises 15 residues. The J segment lost 6 bases and the V segment lost 2 bases, leaving 3 bases of the junction unmatched. CDR3 DNA sequence: TGTGCCAGTAGTATAATCACTAGCGGGGGCAATGAGCAGTTCTTC. Its protein product is CASSIITSGGNEQFF.

V is TRBV28 and J is TRBJ2-5; D is uncertain. The CDR3 loop spans 15 amino acids. Germline assignment: CDR1 MDHEN and CDR2 SYDVKM. Trimming stripped 4 bases from V and 2 bases from J, with 14 bases between. The CDR3, as DNA: TGTGCCAGCAGTTCCCTCCGCACAGTACAAGAGACCCAGTACTTC. Translating it yields CASSSLRTVQETQYF.

The gene calls are TRBV5-1 and TRBJ2-4; 12 bases align to TRBD2. The V segment lost 3 bases and the J segment 0 bases; nucleotides outside the gene matches: 10. Germline V gives CDR1 SGHRS, CDR2 YFSETQ. This CDR3 region has 19 residues. CDR3 nucleotides: TGCGCCAGCAGCTCGGGTAGCCTAGCGGGGGGGCTAGCCAAAAACATTCAGTACTTC. Translating it yields CASSSGSLAGGLAKNIQYF.

V and J are TRBV3-1 (or the pseudogene TRBV3-2) and TRBJ1-4, with D hard to call. The ends were cut back, 1 base at V and 5 bases at J, with 8 bases in the middle. CDR3 length: 14 residues. Germline CDR1 LGHDT, CDR2 YNNKEL (reference sequence). CDR3 nucleotides: TGTGCCAGCAGCCAAGTAGGGAGAAATGAAAAACTGTTTTTT. Translated, it gives CASSQVGRNEKLFF.

The chain joins TRBV5-1 to TRBJ2-6; unclear D gene. Germline V CDR1 and CDR2: SGHRS, YFSETQ. The CDR3 runs to 14 residues. V dropped 6 bases and J dropped 4 bases, with 11 bases sitting between them. CDR3 DNA sequence: TGCGCCAGCACGATGAGTACGGGGGCCAACGTCCTGACTTTC. Translated: CASTMSTGANVLTF.

The chain couples TRBV7-2 to TRBJ2-2, with TRBD2 matching 9 bases. The trim removed 7 bases at V and 5 bases at J, leaving 8 bases unmatched. The germline V gene encodes CDR1 SGHTA and CDR2 FQGNSA. The CDR3 loop spans 15 amino acids. The CDR3 DNA reads TGTGCCAGCACCCAGCGGGGACTAGCAACCGGGGAGCTGTTTTTT. Translating it yields CASTQRGLATGELFF.

The CDR3 loop reads CASRRLAEGLGEQYF. For the CDR3, the DNA is TGCGCCAGCAGACGACTAGCGGAGGGGTTGGGGGAGCAGTACTTC. The chain has TRBV5-1 and TRBJ2-7; the match to TRBD2 covers 9 bases. After removal of 5 bases from V and 7 bases from J, the junction contained 13 bases not matched to a gene. Looked up from germline, CDR1 is SGHRS and CDR2 is YFSETQ. CDR3 length: 15 residues.

The gene calls are TRBV7-9 and TRBJ2-7, with D possibly TRBD1 on 6 matching bases. There are 12 residues in the CDR3. Trimming removed 5 bases at V and 7 bases at J, with 12 bases between. Germline CDR1 and CDR2: SEHNR and FQNEAQ (reference sequence). CDR3 sequence reads: CASSGGLGEQYF. The CDR3 bases are TGTGCCAGCAGCGGGGGCTTGGGAGAGCAGTACTTC.

This clone showed up just once. This chain joins TRBV29-1 and TRBJ2-1; perhaps TRBD2 as D (5 bases). In germline, CDR1 is SQVTM, CDR2 ANQGSEA. The CDR3 runs 14 residues. The V end was cut by 4 bases, the J end by 6 bases, with 16 bases between. Here the CDR3 reads CSVARALASNEQFF. The CDR3 DNA sequence: TGCAGCGTTGCGAGGGCGTTAGCTTCCAATGAGCAGTTCTTC.

The rearrangement uses TRBV5-4 and TRBJ1-6; TRBD1 agrees at 9 bases. The CDR3 covers 17 residues. The junction had 6 bases not matched to a gene; V was cut back by 5 bases and J by 0 bases. Germline V gives CDR1 SGHNT, CDR2 YYREEE (reference sequence). In DNA, the CDR3 is TGTGCCAGCAGAGCTGGACAGGGGAGCTCCTATAATTCACCCCTCCACTTT. Translated: CASRAGQGSSYNSPLHF. The variable domain in full, completed from reference TRBV5-4 and TRBJ1-6, reads ETGVTQSPTHLIKTRGQQVTLRCSSQSGHNTVSWYQQALGQGPQFIFQYYREEENGRGNFPPRFSGLQFPNYSSELNVNALELDDSALYLCASRAGQGSSYNSPLHFGNGTRLTVT.

V gene TRBV5-1 combines with J gene TRBJ2-2, with D unclear. With 1 base removed from V and 1 base from J, the gap between germline ends came to 5 bases. Germline CDR1 reads SGHRS; CDR2 reads YFSETQ. The CDR3 spans 14 residues. As DNA, the CDR3 is TGCGCCAGCAGCTTGCCAGAGAACACCGGGGAGCTGTTTTTT. This gives the protein CASSLPENTGELFF.

The gene calls are TRBV12-3 or TRBV12-4 and TRBJ2-1; 7 bases are shared with TRBD2. The V segment lost 6 bases and the J segment 8 bases; nucleotides outside the gene matches: 7. This CDR3 has 13 amino acids. In DNA form, the CDR3 reads TGTGCCAGCAGCCATCTAGCGGTAGATGAGCAGTTCTTC. This codes for CASSHLAVDEQFF.

This clone came up a few times. Here the CDR3 DNA reads TGTGCCAGCTCACCAAAAAGGGGGCCCGGCTCTGGCTACACCTTC. This translates into CASSPKRGPGSGYTF. This chain links TRBV18 with TRBJ1-2, with 7 bases fitting TRBD1. This CDR3 comprises 15 residues. Germline V gene data show CDR1 as KGHSH and CDR2 as LQKENI. J was trimmed by 7 bases and V by 2 bases; bases with no gene match: 10.

The chain has TRBV7-9 and TRBJ2-6; 7 bases align to TRBD1. Germline trimming cut 7 bases from V and 0 bases from J; bases unmatched to any gene: 18. The CDR3 has 20 amino acids. Germline V gene sequence: CDR1 SEHNR, CDR2 FQNEAQ (reference sequence). The chain's CDR3 is CASTRHVRDSGISGANVLTF. The CDR3 bases are TGTGCCAGCACCAGACACGTCCGGGACAGTGGGATCTCTGGGGCCAACGTCCTGACTTTC.

The rearrangement links TRBV19 to TRBJ1-5; perhaps TRBD1 as D (5 bases). V was clipped by 4 bases and J by 0 bases, with 16 bases between them. The CDR3 has 17 residues. Germline CDR1 LNHDA, CDR2 SQIVND (reference sequence). The CDR3 nucleotides read TGTGCCAGTAGTACCACTCTTGCAGGGTATAGCAATCAGCCCCAGCATTTT. Amino acids: CASSTTLAGYSNQPQHF.

The chain combines TRBV9 with TRBJ2-7; the match to TRBD2 covers 7 bases. CDR1 is SGDLS and CDR2 is YYNGEE in the germline V gene. The V and J ends lost 3 bases and 2 bases, in that order; junction bases with no gene match: 11. The CDR3 runs to 16 residues. The CDR3 sequence: CASSGSSGVGPYEQYF. As DNA, the CDR3 is TGTGCCAGCAGCGGCTCGAGCGGGGTTGGACCCTACGAGCAGTACTTC. Using reference TRBV9 and TRBJ2-7 for the parts outside the CDR3, the full variable domain is DSGVTQTPKHLITATGQRVTLRCSPRSGDLSVYWYQQSLDQGLQFLIQYYNGEERAKGNILERFSAQQFPDLHSELNLSSLELGDSALYFCASSGSSGVGPYEQYFGPGTRLTVT.

A note on this clone: Other DNA variants within this sample encode the same CDR3. The V gene is TRBV6-6, the J gene TRBJ1-1, with D perhaps TRBD1 (5 bases). The V end lost 6 bases, the J end lost 4 bases, and 12 bases lay between the germline ends. Germline V CDR1 and CDR2: MNHNY, SVGAGI (reference sequence). The CDR3 has 13 residues. The CDR3 bases are TGTGCCAGCAGCTATCAGGGTGGCACTGAAGCTTTCTTT. This sequence encodes CASSYQGGTEAFF.

J is TRBJ2-7 and V is TRBV3-1 (or the pseudogene TRBV3-2); D remains ambiguous. Germline CDR1 reads LGHDT; CDR2 reads YNNKEL (reference sequence). CDR3 length equals 12 residues. V was clipped by 1 base and J by 1 base, with 2 bases between them. The CDR3 reads CASSQASYEQYF. CDR3 in DNA: TGTGCCAGCAGCCAAGCTTCCTACGAGCAGTACTTC.

The chain employs TRBV19 and TRBJ2-1, with TRBD1 identical over 8 bases. The V gene end was trimmed by 6 bases and the J gene end by 12 bases; junction bases not matched to a gene: 10. Looked up from germline, CDR1 is LNHDA and CDR2 is SQIVND (reference sequence). The CDR3 runs to 13 residues. The CDR3 loop is CASRGQGKLGQFF. DNA for the CDR3: TGTGCCAGTAGAGGACAGGGAAAGCTGGGGCAGTTCTTC.

The CDR3 sequence: CASNLGTGDGYTF. CDR3 in DNA: TGTGCCAGCAACCTCGGGACAGGGGATGGCTACACCTTC. V is TRBV4-2 and J is TRBJ1-2; 10 bases line up with TRBD1. V shed 7 bases and J 6 bases; nucleotides not matched to a gene: 5. Germline assignment: CDR1 LGHNA and CDR2 YNFKEQ. The CDR3 is 13 amino acids.

This rearrangement joins TRBV5-6 to TRBJ2-2, with D tentatively TRBD1 (5 bases). The CDR3 covers 13 residues. Germline CDR1 reads SGHDT; CDR2 reads YYEEEE. With 4 bases removed from V and 7 bases from J, the gap between germline ends came to 11 bases. CDR3 protein: CASSARGYGELFF. CDR3 coding DNA: TGTGCCAGCAGCGCAAGGGGATACGGGGAGCTGTTTTTT.

This clone has more than one count but fewer than ten. The chain couples TRBV4-1 to TRBJ2-7; 9 bases align to TRBD2. The CDR3 length is 17 residues. Germline loops: CDR1 MGHRA, CDR2 YSYEKL. V lost 1 base and J lost 0; bases outside the gene matches: 7. CDR3 protein: CASSQVPGLASSYEQYF. The CDR3 region has the DNA TGCGCCAGCAGCCAAGTACCGGGACTAGCCTCCTCCTACGAGCAGTACTTC.

The chain has TRBV2 and TRBJ2-4, with a weak D call TRBD1 (6 bases). The CDR3 runs to 12 residues. CDR1 and CDR2 from the germline V gene are SNHLY and FYNNEI. Trimming removed 8 bases at V and 3 bases at J, with 8 bases between. The CDR3 DNA is TGTGCCAGCCGGGACAACAAAAACATTCAGTACTTC. This encodes CASRDNKNIQYF.

The chain carries TRBV5-1 and TRBJ1-1, with D perhaps TRBD1 (5 bases). The germline V gene encodes CDR1 SGHRS and CDR2 YFSETQ. Trimming took 0 bases from V and 3 from J, leaving 12 bases between them. The CDR3 covers 15 residues. CDR3 DNA sequence: TGCGCCAGCAGCTTGGATCACAGGTCCCACACTGAAGCTTTCTTT. Encoded protein: CASSLDHRSHTEAFF.